This TCR beta chain was obtained from a study of response to subunit inactivated influenza vaccine. Study results and caveats: That few new T cells are recruited by each seasonal influenza vaccination was the authors' suggestion.

This clonotype was seen only a few times. Its antigen is still unknown. In germline, CDR1 is SGHTA, CDR2 FQGNSA. CDR3 length: 15 residues. V lost 3 bases to trimming and J lost 5 bases; unmatched junction nucleotides: 6. TCRdb re-called the RT-PCR reads through MiXCR, storing one row per CDR3 protein. This table has some 480,000 distinct CDR3 sequences, 10% to 11% appearing once. The sample here was PBMCs from blood, taken roughly 6 weeks after vaccination. V gene TRBV7-2 combines with J gene TRBJ2-3; 9 positions match TRBD2. The source of this sequence is a man aged 45 to 65 who received an inactivated influenza vaccine. The chain's CDR3 is CASSFQAGGVDTQYF. CDR3 sequence (DNA): TGTGCCAGCAGCTTCCAAGCGGGGGGAGTAGATACGCAGTATTTT.